These T cell receptor beta chains were read from a single sample in a study of tumor-infiltrating lymphocytes in localized non-small cell lung cancer. Clones were read by immunoSEQ multiplex PCR, and TCRdb kept only the in-frame ones, dropping some. The sample includes 7,000 to 9,500 clones, roughly 82% of them seen just once. The sequenced sample was lung tumor tissue. The receptors here all came from a human donor with non-small cell lung cancer. CDR3s include the opening cysteine and the closing phenylalanine or tryptophan. The order of the fields is V gene, CDR3 length, J gene, D gene, CDR3 DNA, CDR3 protein. D genes are given only for firm matches.

V: TRBV27; length: 12; J: TRBJ2-3; D: -; DNA: TGTGCCAGCAGTTTTAGCGCAGATACGCAGTATTTT; CDR3: CASSFSADTQYF
V: TRBV7-2; length: 15; J: TRBJ1-2; D: TRBD1; DNA: TGTGCCAGCAGCTTAATGGAACAGGGGAAAGGAGGCTACACCTTC; CDR3: CASSLMEQGKGGYTF
V: TRBV5-1; length: 14; J: TRBJ1-2; D: -; DNA: TGCGCCAGCAGCGCCCAGCGGGGGAACTATGGCTACACCTTC; CDR3: CASSAQRGNYGYTF
V: TRBV7-2; length: 17; J: TRBJ2-3; D: TRBD2; DNA: TGTGCCAGCAGCTTAGCGGGAGGGCCAAGAAGCACAGATACGCAGTATTTT; CDR3: CASSLAGGPRSTDTQYF
V: TRBV5-4; length: 14; J: TRBJ1-4; D: TRBD1; DNA: TGTGCCAGCAGCGACAGGGCAACTAATGAAAAACTGTTTTTT; CDR3: CASSDRATNEKLFF
V: TRBV30; length: 14; J: TRBJ1-1; D: TRBD1; DNA: TGTGCCTGGAGAAACAGGGGGAAGTTCACCGAAGCTTTCTTT; CDR3: CAWRNRGKFTEAFF
V: TRBV21-1; length: 15; J: TRBJ1-5; D: -; DNA: TGTGCCAGCAGCAAATGGAACAGGGTGTATCAGCCCCAGCATTTT; CDR3: CASSKWNRVYQPQHF
V: TRBV7-7; length: 16; J: TRBJ2-5; D: TRBD2; DNA: TGTGCTAGCAGCTTGGGACTAGCGGGAGGTTGGGAGACCCAGTACTTC; CDR3: CASSLGLAGGWETQYF
V: TRBV5-1; length: 15; J: TRBJ2-3; D: -; DNA: TGCGCCAGCAGCTTGAAGGGATCTAGCACAGATACGCAGTATTTT; CDR3: CASSLKGSSTDTQYF
V: TRBV11-2; length: 14; J: TRBJ1-2; D: -; DNA: TGTGCCAGCAGCTCTTACTCAGGGGCCTATGGCTACACCTTC; CDR3: CASSSYSGAYGYTF
V: TRBV18; length: 14; J: TRBJ2-1; D: TRBD2; DNA: TGTGCCAGCTTAAAGACTAGCGGGAGTGCTGAGCAGTTCTTC; CDR3: CASLKTSGSAEQFF
V: TRBV4-1; length: 14; J: TRBJ2-7; D: -; DNA: TGCGCCAGCAGCCAAACCCCGGACTCTTACGAGCAGTACTTC; CDR3: CASSQTPDSYEQYF
V: TRBV13; length: 14; J: TRBJ2-5; D: -; DNA: TGTGCCAGCAGCCGAGGGAGGCCTGTGGGGACCCAGTACTTC; CDR3: CASSRGRPVGTQYF
V: TRBV7-9; length: 15; J: TRBJ2-7; D: -; DNA: TGTGCCAGCAGCTTCCCTGCGCGCGGTACCTACGAGCAGTACTTC; CDR3: CASSFPARGTYEQYF
V: TRBV6-5; length: 15; J: TRBJ2-7; D: TRBD2; DNA: TGTGCCAGCAGTTCTTTGGCGGGAGGAAGGTACGAGCAGTACTTC; CDR3: CASSSLAGGRYEQYF
V: TRBV14; length: 11; J: TRBJ2-7; D: -; DNA: TGTGCCAGCAGCCAACATAACGAGCAGTACTTC; CDR3: CASSQHNEQYF